This T cell receptor beta chain comes out of a study of T-cell reconstitution after alpha-beta-depleted transplantation in children. Preparation of the TCRbeta library was carried out with unique molecular identifiers. From the PCR reads, TCRdb called clonotypes with MiXCR, one entry per CDR3 protein. The sample includes 95,000 to 150,000 distinct CDR3 sequences, under 25% seen only once; the top ten take about 11%. Details on this clonotype: The antigen remains unidentified.

Germline V lookup: CDR1 SQVTM, CDR2 ANQGSEA. The CDR3 covers 15 residues. The junction had 11 bases not matched to a gene; V was cut back by 2 bases and J by 6 bases. Study-wide results and caveats: Recipient T cells and thymic progenitors that survived gave rise to the high TCRbeta diversity observed at day 60 in some patients. Several hundred expanded graft clones reportedly were the source of alpha-beta T cells about two months after transplant.

The input for sequencing was PBMCs, mostly from graft donor cells, taken 180 days after TCRalphabeta/CD19-depleted stem cell transplant. V gene TRBV29-1 combines with J gene TRBJ2-7, with 9 bases aligning to TRBD2. The source is a male patient aged 2 to 9 who had a stem cell transplant for chronic granulomatous disease, so the T cells may come from the graft donor. The CDR3 here is CSVESSAGGPSEQYF. For the CDR3, the DNA is TGCAGCGTTGAAAGTTCGGCGGGAGGGCCCTCCGAGCAGTACTTC.